This T cell receptor beta chain was obtained from a study of T-cell memory formation after mild COVID-19 (dated by TCRdb to the early 2020s). Study-wide context: TCR sequence clusters from the two donors were largely donor specific. Two young, previously healthy adult volunteers made up the cohort, one male and one female. In a couple of donors, T-cell clones that expanded and contracted after mild COVID-19 were followed by sequencing TCRalpha and TCRbeta repertoires longitudinally.

Study-wide findings and limitations: Clones contracting from day 15 to 85 had balanced CD4/CD8 phenotypes, while a second wave expanding from day 15 to 37 was biased towards CD4+. SARS-CoV-2 specificity of the second-wave clones peaking on day 37 was not confirmed. The study included only a couple of mild cases, and larger cohorts that include severe cases with pre-infection samples were judged to be necessary. Contracting CD4+ clones were found mainly in CM and EM memory subsets, while CD8+ clones were enriched in EMRA. Some responding clones were found in pre-infection memory, which suggests that pre-existing cross-reactive memory T cells took part in the SARS-CoV-2 response.

V loses 7 bases at its end and J loses 7 bases; junction bases beyond the gene matches: 12. The CDR3 has 14 amino acids, counting the end cysteine and phenylalanine. The kept DNA is CDR3 alone, 42 bases in frame from the first base. CDR1 and CDR2, per the germline V gene, are MGHDK and SYGVNS. The listed sequencing device is Illumina NovaSeq 6000. TCRalpha and TCRbeta cDNA libraries were built by 5'RACE with constant-segment primers, adding sample barcodes and unique molecular identifiers. RNA was extracted from every sample with Trizol reagent. The libraries were amplified in two PCR steps, and the second step added a second sample barcode and Illumina TruSeq adapters. Sequencing of the libraries was done on an Illumina NovaSeq, producing 2 x 150 bp paired-end reads. As for how the authors treated the data: With migec v1.2.7, reads were demultiplexed and then collapsed into UMI-guided consensus sequences. Using mixcr v2.1.11, UMI consensuses were aligned to TRA and TRB V and J templates and then assembled into clonotypes. A clonotype was counted as expanded or contracted only if both edgeR and NoisET called the change significant, with noise models trained on biological replicates. For edgeR calls, the cutoffs were a false discovery rate-adjusted p below 0.01 and a log2 fold-change threshold of 1. As an exploratory analysis of dynamics, max-normalized trajectories of the 1000 most abundant clonotypes were examined by PCA with hierarchical clustering. Separately sequenced CD4+ and CD8+ repertoires were used to assign a CD4 or CD8 phenotype to each responding clone. TCRdb handled the public reads itself, with Q25 trimming in fastp and clone calling in MiXCR, and kept productive beta chains. Each entry is one CDR3 protein sequence, shown with its most common DNA and genes. Clone size and V and J calls follow TCRdb, not the original study. The sample records hundreds of thousands of distinct CDR3 sequences, roughly 22% of which are singletons. Approximately 12% of the sample comes from the top ten.

Note on this clonotype: Its antigen is still unknown. Qualities for individual bases were not recorded, and no much larger clone is one base off.

Ficoll-Paque density gradient centrifugation was the method used to isolate PBMCs. The sequence is built from TRBV25-1 and TRBJ1-2; TRBD1 matches 7 bases in the middle. The receptor was derived from an adult woman who had mild COVID-19 (a few samples of this study predate the infection). The sample titles of this study are shuffled in the database, so cell type and time point are left out; the donor was told from shared clones. Input material: PBMCs or a T cell subset sorted from them (not recorded which). For the CDR3, the sequence is CASTPIGQGVGYTF. The sequence in DNA is TGTGCCAGCACCCCGATAGGGCAGGGGGTTGGCTACACCTTC.